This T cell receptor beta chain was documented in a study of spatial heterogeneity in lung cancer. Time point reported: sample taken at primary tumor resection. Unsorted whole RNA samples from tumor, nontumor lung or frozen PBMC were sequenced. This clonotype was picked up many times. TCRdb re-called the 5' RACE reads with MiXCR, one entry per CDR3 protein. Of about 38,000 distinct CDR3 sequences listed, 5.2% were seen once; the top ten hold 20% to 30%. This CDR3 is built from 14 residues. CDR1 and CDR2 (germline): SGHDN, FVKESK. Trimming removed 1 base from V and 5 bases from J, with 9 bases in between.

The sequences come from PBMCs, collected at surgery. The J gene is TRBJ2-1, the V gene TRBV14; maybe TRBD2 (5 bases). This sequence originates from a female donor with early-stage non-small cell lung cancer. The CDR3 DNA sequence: TGTGCCAGCAGCCAAGTTTCGAGGGACAATGAGCAGTTCTTC. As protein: CASSQVSRDNEQFF.